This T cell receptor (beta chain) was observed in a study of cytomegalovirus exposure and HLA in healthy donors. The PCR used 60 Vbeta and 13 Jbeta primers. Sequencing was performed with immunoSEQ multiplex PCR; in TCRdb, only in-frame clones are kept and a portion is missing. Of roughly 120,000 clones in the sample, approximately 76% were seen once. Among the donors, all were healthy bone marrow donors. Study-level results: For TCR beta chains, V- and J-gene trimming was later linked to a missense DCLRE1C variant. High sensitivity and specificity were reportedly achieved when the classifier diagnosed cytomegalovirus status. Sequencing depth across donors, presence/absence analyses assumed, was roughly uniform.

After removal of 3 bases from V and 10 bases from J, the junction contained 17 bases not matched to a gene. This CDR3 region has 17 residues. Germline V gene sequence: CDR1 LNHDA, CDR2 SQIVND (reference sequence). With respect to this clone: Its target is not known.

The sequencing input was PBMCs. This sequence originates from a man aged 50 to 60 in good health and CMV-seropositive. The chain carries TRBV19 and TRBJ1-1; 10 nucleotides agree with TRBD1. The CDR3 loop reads CASSISSSGQGSEGAFF. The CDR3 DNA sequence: TGTGCCAGTAGTATCTCCTCATCGGGACAGGGGTCGGAGGGAGCTTTCTTT.